A single sample is the source of the 21 T cell receptor beta chains below, sequenced in a study of CD8 T cells in ankylosing spondylitis. Whole-study findings and limits: Blood from ankylosing spondylitis patients appeared to carry a characteristic roughly eight-variant TCR beta motif.

One entry per CDR3 protein, called by TCRdb with MiXCR from the 5' RACE reads. The data show roughly 370,000 distinct CDR3 sequences, with about 22% seen just once and roughly 16% held by the top ten. Which antigens these TCRs recognize remains unknown. Material: blood, either unsorted or a sorted T cell fraction (not recorded which). The receptors derive from a male donor with ankylosing spondylitis.

This rearrangement joins TRBV5-1 to TRBJ2-2; no clear D. Trimming cost V 4 bases and J 1 base, with 11 bases left between them. Germline CDR1 SGHRS, CDR2 YFSETQ. The CDR3 covers 15 residues. The CDR3 bases are TGCGCCAGCAGCGTTACTCTGGGGAACACCGGGGAGCTGTTTTTT. Translated: CASSVTLGNTGELFF.

The rearrangement links TRBV7-3 to TRBJ2-7; tentative D call: TRBD2 (6 bases). The CDR3 length is 14 residues. Germline loops: CDR1 SGHTA, CDR2 FQGTGA. The germline V and J ends were trimmed by 4 bases and 7 bases, with 17 bases remaining between them. CDR3 coding DNA: TGTGCCAGCAGCTCTCCCGAGGCCGCGGGGGAGCAGTACTTC. Protein product: CASSSPEAAGEQYF.

This clonotype has only a few counts. CDR3 amino acids: CASRAGLSGANVLTF. CDR3 nucleotide sequence: TGTGCCAGCAGGGCGGGGCTCTCTGGGGCCAACGTCCTGACTTTC. The chain uses TRBV27 and TRBJ2-6, with TRBD2 as a possible D gene (6 bases). This CDR3 is built from 15 residues. CDR1 is MNHEY, CDR2 SMNVEV, per germline (reference sequence). Trimming stripped 6 bases from V and 0 bases from J, with 9 bases between. Complete variable domain (other parts from reference TRBV27 and TRBJ2-6): EAQVTQNPRYLITVTGKKLTVTCSQNMNHEYMSWYRQDPGLGLRQIYYSMNVEVTDKGDVPEGYKVSRKEKRNFPLILESPSPNQTSLYFCASRAGLSGANVLTFGAGSRLTVL.

This chain links TRBV7-2 with TRBJ1-2, with D perhaps matching TRBD1 (5 bases). Germline CDR1 and CDR2: SGHTA and FQGNSA. The CDR3 consists of 13 residues. V shed 4 bases and J shed 7 bases, with 13 bases lying between them. The CDR3 bases are TGTGCCAGCAGCTCGGGGGTCGTTGGTGGCTACACCTTC. Amino acids: CASSSGVVGGYTF. The full variable domain, in which reference TRBV7-2 and TRBJ1-2 provide the parts outside the CDR3, is GAGVSQSPSNKVTEKGKDVELRCDPISGHTALYWYRQSLGQGLEFLIYFQGNSAPDKSGLPSDRFSAERTGGSVSTLTIQRTQQEDSAVYLCASSSGVVGGYTFGSGTRLTVV.

The sample holds a few counts of this clonotype. This rearrangement joins TRBV28 to TRBJ2-7; D may correspond to TRBD1 or TRBD2 (5 bases each). V shed 4 bases and J shed 2 bases, with 15 bases lying between them. CDR3 length: 15 amino acids. Germline CDR1 reads MDHEN; CDR2 reads SYDVKM. Here the CDR3 DNA reads TGTGCCAGCAGTTACCCCGGGACGTACGCCTACGAGCAGTACTTC. Translating it yields CASSYPGTYAYEQYF.

The chain recombines TRBV14 with TRBJ1-3; D is unclear. There are 15 residues in the CDR3. The V and J ends lost 2 bases and 2 bases respectively, with 10 bases between them. Germline CDR1 and CDR2: SGHDN and FVKESK. The chain's CDR3 is CASSQHLAPGNTIYF. The CDR3 DNA reads as TGTGCCAGCAGCCAACATCTCGCGCCTGGAAACACCATATATTTT.

The table lists this clonotype with a few counts. The rearrangement uses TRBV14 and TRBJ1-2; no firm D call. Trimming removed 1 base at V and 4 bases at J, with 13 bases between. CDR1 and CDR2 from the germline V gene are SGHDN and FVKESK. The CDR3 length is 15 residues. CDR3 bases: TGTGCCAGCAGCCAAGTCGGGGATTTCAGCTATGGCTACACCTTC. This gives the protein CASSQVGDFSYGYTF.

This clonotype was seen only a few times. The chain couples TRBV5-1 to TRBJ2-1; 8 bases map to TRBD2. After removal of 0 bases from V and 15 bases from J, the junction contained 17 bases not matched to a gene. The CDR3 consists of 16 residues. Germline values: CDR1 SGHRS, CDR2 YFSETQ. The CDR3 bases are TGCGCCAGCAGCTTGGCTCCCGACTTCGGGCTAGCGGGTCCGTTCTTC. Its translation is CASSLAPDFGLAGPFF.

This clonotype has just a few counts. The chain links TRBV19 to TRBJ2-1; maybe TRBD2 (6 bases). Trimming left V 3 bases short and J 4 bases short, with 13 bases between. Germline CDR1 reads LNHDA; CDR2 reads SQIVND (reference sequence). The CDR3 runs 15 residues. CDR3 sequence reads: CASSIGGSWYNEQFF. The CDR3 DNA follows: TGTGCCAGTAGTATTGGAGGGAGTTGGTACAATGAGCAGTTCTTC.

In its sample, this clonotype was seen a few times. V usage is TRBV5-1 and J usage is TRBJ2-1; 9 bases are a match to TRBD2. CDR3 size: 16 residues. CDR1 and CDR2 from the germline V gene are SGHRS and YFSETQ. Trimming took 4 bases from V and 4 from J; bases not matched to a gene: 9. Here the CDR3 DNA reads TGCGCCAGCAGCCCAAGACTAGCGGAGGTTTACAATGAGCAGTTCTTC. This translates into CASSPRLAEVYNEQFF.

This clonotype was seen a few times. The J gene is TRBJ2-7, the V gene TRBV12-3 or TRBV12-4; a weak D match, TRBD1 (6 bases). The CDR3 loop spans 13 amino acids. V lost 6 bases and J lost 2, with 11 bases in between. The CDR3 nucleotides read TGTGCCAGCAGCCTGGACAGAACCTACGAGCAGTACTTC. It is translated as CASSLDRTYEQYF.

The V call is TRBV6-1, the J call TRBJ1-1, with D unclear. Trimming cost V 7 bases and J 0 bases, with 12 bases left between them. Per the germline V gene, CDR1 is MNHNS and CDR2 is SASEGT. The CDR3 is 14 amino acids. CDR3 protein: CASTRGILNTEAFF. The CDR3 DNA reads TGTGCCAGCACCCGAGGAATCTTGAACACTGAAGCTTTCTTT.

This clonotype has just a few counts. The rearrangement joins TRBV29-1 to TRBJ2-7; no reliable D call. The CDR3 is 13 residues long. V lost 3 bases and J 4 bases, leaving 13 bases between the germline ends. Per germline, CDR1 SQVTM and CDR2 ANQGSEA. CDR3 nucleotide sequence: TGCAGCGTTGAGTCGGCTTCAAGGTACGAGCAGTACTTC. It translates to CSVESASRYEQYF.

V and J are TRBV5-1 and TRBJ2-5; TRBD2 matches 11 bases. The ends lost 4 bases at V and 5 bases at J; junction bases unmatched: 7. The CDR3 extends over 15 amino acids. Germline CDR1 is SGHRS and CDR2 is YFSETQ. This chain's CDR3 is CASSLLAGEGETQYF. Written as DNA, the CDR3 is TGCGCCAGCAGCCTACTAGCGGGAGAGGGGGAGACCCAGTACTTC.

In its sample, this clonotype was seen a few times. V gene TRBV7-3 combines with J gene TRBJ2-2; 16 nucleotides agree with TRBD2. The CDR3 has 17 residues. V shed 3 bases, J shed 4 bases, and the junction held 2 bases outside the gene matches. Germline V CDR1 and CDR2: SGHTA, FQGTGA. The CDR3, as DNA: TGTGCCAGCAGCTTGGGACTAGCGGGAGGGGGCACCGGGGAGCTGTTTTTT. Amino acid sequence: CASSLGLAGGGTGELFF. The full variable domain, its missing parts supplied by reference TRBV7-3 and TRBJ2-2, is GAGVSQTPSNKVTEKGKYVELRCDPISGHTALYWYRQSLGQGPEFLIYFQGTGAADDSGLPNDRFFAVRPEGSVSTLKIQRTERGDSAVYLCASSLGLAGGGTGELFFGEGSRLTVL.

This chain joins TRBV29-1 and TRBJ2-1; TRBD2 agrees at 8 bases. Germline V lookup: CDR1 SQVTM, CDR2 ANQGSEA. After removal of 4 bases from V and 0 bases from J, the junction contained 11 bases not matched to a gene. The CDR3 is 17 amino acids. This chain's CDR3 is CSVGTSFGASSYNEQFF. In DNA form, the CDR3 reads TGCAGCGTTGGGACTAGCTTCGGGGCCAGCTCCTACAATGAGCAGTTCTTC.

This clonotype was seen a few times. The chain joins TRBV20-1 to TRBJ2-1; TRBD2 agrees at 15 bases. The germline CDR1 and CDR2 sequences are DFQATT and SNEGSKA (reference sequence). There are 18 residues in the CDR3. V shed 2 bases, J shed 7 bases, and the junction held 12 bases outside the gene matches. The CDR3 reads CSARRTSGRGLIGNEQFF. CDR3 bases: TGCAGTGCTAGACGGACTAGCGGGAGGGGTTTAATAGGGAATGAGCAGTTCTTC.

This chain links TRBV9 with TRBJ2-1; 11 positions match TRBD1. CDR1 and CDR2 from the germline V gene are SGDLS and YYNGEE. V was pared by 4 bases and J by 7 bases, with 7 bases of the junction left unmatched. CDR3 length: 15 amino acids. The CDR3 loop reads CASSLQGTGGNEQFF. The CDR3 nucleotides read TGTGCCAGCAGCCTGCAAGGGACAGGGGGTAATGAGCAGTTCTTC.

The chain uses TRBV29-1 and TRBJ1-1; D is uncertain. Germline V lookup: CDR1 SQVTM, CDR2 ANQGSEA. The V and J ends lost 1 base and 8 bases respectively, with 8 bases between them. CDR3 length equals 11 residues. The CDR3 nucleotides are TGCAGCGTTGAAGTGGCAGTGGAAGCTTTCTTT. Amino acids: CSVEVAVEAFF.

This clonotype was detected only a few times. V usage is TRBV20-1 and J usage is TRBJ2-1; 8 positions agree with TRBD1. This CDR3 spans 14 amino acids. Germline assignment: CDR1 DFQATT and CDR2 SNEGSKA (reference sequence). The ends lost 6 bases at V and 4 bases at J; junction bases unmatched: 8. CDR3 amino acids: CSAPRGQAYNEQFF. CDR3 DNA sequence: TGCAGTGCCCCAAGGGGACAGGCTTACAATGAGCAGTTCTTC.

The chain couples TRBV5-6 to TRBJ2-1, with 10 bases aligning to TRBD2. Germline V gives CDR1 SGHDT, CDR2 YYEEEE. Unmatched junction bases numbered 9, after V lost 5 bases and J lost 13 bases. CDR3 length: 13 residues. CDR3 protein: CASRNLAGALQFF. In nucleotides, the CDR3 is TGTGCCAGCAGGAATCTAGCGGGAGCGCTACAGTTCTTC.